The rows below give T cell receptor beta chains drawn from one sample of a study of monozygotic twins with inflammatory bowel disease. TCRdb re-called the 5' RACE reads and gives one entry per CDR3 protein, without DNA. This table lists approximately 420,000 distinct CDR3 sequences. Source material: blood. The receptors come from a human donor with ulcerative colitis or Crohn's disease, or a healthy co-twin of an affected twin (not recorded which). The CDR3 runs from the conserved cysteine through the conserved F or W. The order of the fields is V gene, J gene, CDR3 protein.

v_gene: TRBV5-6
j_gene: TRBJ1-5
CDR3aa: CASSLRGQQPQQPQHF

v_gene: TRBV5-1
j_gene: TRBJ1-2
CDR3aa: CASRTGTTLSSGYTF

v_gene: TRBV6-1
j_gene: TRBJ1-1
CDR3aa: CASEQGRNTEAFF

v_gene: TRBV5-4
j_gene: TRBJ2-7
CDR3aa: CASSRQGANEQYF

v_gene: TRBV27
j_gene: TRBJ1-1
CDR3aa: CASSFRQGSTEAFF

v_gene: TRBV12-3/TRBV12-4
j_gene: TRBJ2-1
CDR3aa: CASSFTGGEIEQFF

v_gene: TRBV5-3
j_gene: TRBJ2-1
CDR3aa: CARSLVSGLFLYNEQFF

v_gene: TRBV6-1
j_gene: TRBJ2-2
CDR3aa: CASSALAANTGELFF

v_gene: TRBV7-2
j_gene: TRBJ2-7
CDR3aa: CASSFNRGSYEQYF

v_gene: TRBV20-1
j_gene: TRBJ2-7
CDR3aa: CSARDLGGGLAYEQYF

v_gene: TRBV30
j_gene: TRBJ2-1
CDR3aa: CAWDSGWGNEQFF

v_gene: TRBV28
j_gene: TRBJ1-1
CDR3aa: CASQWSSGSTEAFF

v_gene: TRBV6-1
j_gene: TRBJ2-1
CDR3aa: CASHSLAGIYNEQFF

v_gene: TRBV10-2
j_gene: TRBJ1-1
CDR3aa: CASSPTRGARTEAFF

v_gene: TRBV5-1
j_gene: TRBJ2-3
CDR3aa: CASSLEQRGDTQYF

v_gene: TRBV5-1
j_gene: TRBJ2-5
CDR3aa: CASSSITSQETQYF

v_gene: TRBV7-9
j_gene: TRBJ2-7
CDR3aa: CASSDGLVYEQYF

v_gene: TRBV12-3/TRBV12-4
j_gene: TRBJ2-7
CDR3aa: CASSGHISYEQYF

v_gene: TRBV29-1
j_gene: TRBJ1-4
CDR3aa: CSVAPGAGKLFF

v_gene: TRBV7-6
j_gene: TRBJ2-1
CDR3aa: CASSPFDRGEQFF

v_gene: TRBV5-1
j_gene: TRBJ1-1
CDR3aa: CASSLGGQGVFF

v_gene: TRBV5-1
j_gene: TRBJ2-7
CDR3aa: CASSLFQDSLVYEQYF

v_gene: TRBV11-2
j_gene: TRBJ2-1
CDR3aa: CASSLDPAGVAYNEQFF

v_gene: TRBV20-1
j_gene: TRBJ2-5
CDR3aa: CSARDGGEETQYF

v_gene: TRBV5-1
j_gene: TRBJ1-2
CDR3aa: CASSLAGRAFDGYTF

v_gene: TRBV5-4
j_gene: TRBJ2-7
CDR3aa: CASSRGQGGEQYF

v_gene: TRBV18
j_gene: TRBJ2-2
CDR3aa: CASSPKPGAVTGELFF

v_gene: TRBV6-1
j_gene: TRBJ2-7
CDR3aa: CASRATGVHEQYF

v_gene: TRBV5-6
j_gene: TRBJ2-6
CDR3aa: CASRAQVDGANVLTF

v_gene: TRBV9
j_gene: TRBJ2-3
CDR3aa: CASRPGVGDTQYF

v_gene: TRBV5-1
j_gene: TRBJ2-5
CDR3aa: CASSLSTGQETQYF

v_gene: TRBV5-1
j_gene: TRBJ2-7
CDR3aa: CASTHTGSPYEQYF

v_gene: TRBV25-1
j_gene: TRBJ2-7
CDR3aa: CASSESWGRGIYEQYF

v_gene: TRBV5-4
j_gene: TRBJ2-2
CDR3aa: CASSWGYDTGELFF

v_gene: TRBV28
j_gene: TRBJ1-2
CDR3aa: CASSGQGAHYGYTF

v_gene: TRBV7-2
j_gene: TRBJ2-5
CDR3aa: CASSLEGTRGETQYF

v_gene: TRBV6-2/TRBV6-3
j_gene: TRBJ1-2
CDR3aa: CASSEMYGYTF

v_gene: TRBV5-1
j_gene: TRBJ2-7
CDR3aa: CASSLDPDRDYEQYF

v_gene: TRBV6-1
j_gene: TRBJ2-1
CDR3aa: CASFPHRAWNEQFF

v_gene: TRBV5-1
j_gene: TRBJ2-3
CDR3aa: CASSLAATSTDTQYF

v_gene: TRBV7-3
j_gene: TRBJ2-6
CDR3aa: CASSLDGSAGANVLTF

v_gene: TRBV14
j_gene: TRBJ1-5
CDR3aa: CASSQGASQPQHF

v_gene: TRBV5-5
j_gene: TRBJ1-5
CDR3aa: CASALQGGDSNQPQHF

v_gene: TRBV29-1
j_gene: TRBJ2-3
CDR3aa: CSVAPRLAPRDTQYF

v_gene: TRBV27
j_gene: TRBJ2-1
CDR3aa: CASSLSGRAPIF

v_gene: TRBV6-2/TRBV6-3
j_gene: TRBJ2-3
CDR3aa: CASTDQLAGDTQYF

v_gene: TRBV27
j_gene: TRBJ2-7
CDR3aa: CASSFGGYGYEQYF

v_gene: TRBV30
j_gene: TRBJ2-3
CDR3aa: CAWSPQPEGQYF

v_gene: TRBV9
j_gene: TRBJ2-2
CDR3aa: CASSVGVAGSTGELFF

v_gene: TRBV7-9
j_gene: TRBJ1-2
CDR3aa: CASSLKPGSLSYTF

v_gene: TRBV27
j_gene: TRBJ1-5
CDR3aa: CASSSQNSGSNQPQHF

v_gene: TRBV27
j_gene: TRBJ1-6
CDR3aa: CASSTQGKNSPLHF